This entry is about one T cell receptor (beta chain). The sample belongs to a study of cytomegalovirus exposure and HLA in healthy donors. Libraries were prepared by immunoSEQ multiplex PCR; TCRdb keeps only in-frame clonotypes and omits some of them. This sample has fewer than 250,000 clones; around 80% occur once, and the top ten carry roughly an eighth. CDR1 and CDR2 from the germline V gene are MGHDK and SYGVNS. Deletions cut 1 base from V and 6 bases from J, with 10 bases between. The CDR3 covers 13 residues. This chain uses TRBV25-1 with TRBJ2-7; no reliable D call. The material sequenced was PBMCs. This clonotype originated in a woman under 40 in good health and CMV-seropositive. In DNA form, the CDR3 reads TGTGCCAGCAGTGAATCCGGGCGCTCCGAGCAGTACTTC. Its protein is CASSESGRSEQYF.